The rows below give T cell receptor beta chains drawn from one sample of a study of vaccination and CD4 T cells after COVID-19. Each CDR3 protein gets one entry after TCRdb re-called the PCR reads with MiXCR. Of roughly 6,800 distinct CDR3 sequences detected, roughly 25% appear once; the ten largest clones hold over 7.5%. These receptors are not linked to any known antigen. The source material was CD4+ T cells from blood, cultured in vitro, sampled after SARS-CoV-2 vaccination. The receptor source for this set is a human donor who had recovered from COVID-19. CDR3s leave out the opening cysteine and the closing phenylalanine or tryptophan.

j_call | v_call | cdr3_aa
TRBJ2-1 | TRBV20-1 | SASWGGNEQF
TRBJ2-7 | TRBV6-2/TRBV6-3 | ASSYPRGLPYEQY
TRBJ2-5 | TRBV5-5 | ASSLAAGVGTQY
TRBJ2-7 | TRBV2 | ASSSYYEQY
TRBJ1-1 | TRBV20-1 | SAPGGASGLNTEAF
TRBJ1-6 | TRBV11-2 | ASSLGFRARTPLH
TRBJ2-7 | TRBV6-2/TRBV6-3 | ASRISGRRATYEQY
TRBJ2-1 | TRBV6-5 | ASSYPTLGREQF
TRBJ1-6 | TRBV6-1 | ASMRAGAFSYNSPLH
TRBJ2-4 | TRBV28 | ASWTPNTKNIQY
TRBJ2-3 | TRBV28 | ASSLGGGADTQY
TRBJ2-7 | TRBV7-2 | ASSPRLAGTYEQY
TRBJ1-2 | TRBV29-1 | SVRGNYGYT
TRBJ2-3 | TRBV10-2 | ASRVGAGVPSTDTQY
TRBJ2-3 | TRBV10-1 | ASSDPGDTPRTQY
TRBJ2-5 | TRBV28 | ARGTIAGLLRGALETQY
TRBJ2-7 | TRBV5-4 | ASSFPGHDSYEQY
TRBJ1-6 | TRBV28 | ASSTGVGNSPLH
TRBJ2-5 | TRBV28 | ASSNSPGTGMLETQY